This entry concerns a single T cell receptor (beta chain). Its antigen is undetermined. Blood was sampled at baseline, cycle 4 day 1, and cycle 7 day 1. The table came from immunoSEQ multiplex PCR; TCRdb's copy has only in-frame clones and leaves some out. The sample records about 79,000 clones, more than 85% being singletons. This specimen belongs to a study of OX40 agonist ivuxolimab in advanced cancers. About the research overall: Therapy given before enrollment (anti-PD-1, anti-PD-L1 or anti-CTLA-4) was allowed, and 40% to 45% had some. The study, taken as a whole, reports: Still undetermined is the antigen specificity of the expanded peripheral T cells. CD4+ and CD8+ T cells in blood underwent clonal expansion by week 6 at 0.1 to 3.0 mg/kg.

The specimen was CD4+ or CD8+ T cells sorted from blood, collected in a trial of the OX40 agonist ivuxolimab. The clonotype comes from an adult with an advanced solid tumor such as melanoma, head and neck, liver or kidney cancer.

The CDR3 DNA reads as TGCGCCAGCAGCTCGGGTACTAGCGGGATAAGTGAGCAGTTCTTC. Its protein product is CASSSGTSGISEQFF. This sequence joins TRBV5-1 and TRBJ2-1; 10 nucleotides match TRBD2. Looked up from germline, CDR1 is SGHRS and CDR2 is YFSETQ. The length of the CDR3 is 15 residues. With 3 bases clipped from V and 9 bases from J, the junction kept 9 bases outside the gene matches.